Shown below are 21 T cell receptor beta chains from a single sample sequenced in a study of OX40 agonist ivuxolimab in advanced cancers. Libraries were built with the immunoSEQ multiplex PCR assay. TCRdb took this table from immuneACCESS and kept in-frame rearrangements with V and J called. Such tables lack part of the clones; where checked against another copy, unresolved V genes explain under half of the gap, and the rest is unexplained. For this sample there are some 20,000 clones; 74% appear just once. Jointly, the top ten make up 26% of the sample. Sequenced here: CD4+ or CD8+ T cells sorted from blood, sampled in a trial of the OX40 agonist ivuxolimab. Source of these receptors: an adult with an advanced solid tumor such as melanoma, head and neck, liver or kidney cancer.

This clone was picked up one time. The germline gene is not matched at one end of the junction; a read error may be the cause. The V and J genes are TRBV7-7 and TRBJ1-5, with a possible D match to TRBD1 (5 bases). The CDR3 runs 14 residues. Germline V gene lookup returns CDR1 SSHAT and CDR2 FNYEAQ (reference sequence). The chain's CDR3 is CASSFGRVNQPQHF. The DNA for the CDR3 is TGTGCTAGCAGCTTCGGCAGGGTTAATCAGCCCCAGCATTTT.

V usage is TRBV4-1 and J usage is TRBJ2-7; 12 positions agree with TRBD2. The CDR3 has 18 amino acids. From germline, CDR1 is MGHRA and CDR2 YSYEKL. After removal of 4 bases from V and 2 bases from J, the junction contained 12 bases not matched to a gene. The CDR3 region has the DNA TGCGCCAGCAGCCTTGAATCCCCGACTAGCGGGAGAACCTACGAGCAGTACTTC. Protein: CASSLESPTSGRTYEQYF.

Here the CDR3 reads CASSSENKGAGSPLHF. The CDR3 nucleotides read TGTGCCAGCAGCTCCGAAAATAAGGGGGCAGGGTCACCCCTCCACTTT. J is TRBJ1-6 and V is TRBV5-4, with TRBD1 matching over 7 bases. Per the germline V gene, CDR1 is SGHNT and CDR2 is YYREEE (reference sequence). This CDR3 has 16 residues. V lost 3 bases, J lost 10 bases, and 13 bases stayed unmatched. Supplemented by reference TRBV5-4 and TRBJ1-6, the full variable domain reads ETGVTQSPTHLIKTRGQQVTLRCSSQSGHNTVSWYQQALGQGPQFIFQYYREEENGRGNFPPRFSGLQFPNYSSELNVNALELDDSALYLCASSSENKGAGSPLHFGNGTRLTVT.

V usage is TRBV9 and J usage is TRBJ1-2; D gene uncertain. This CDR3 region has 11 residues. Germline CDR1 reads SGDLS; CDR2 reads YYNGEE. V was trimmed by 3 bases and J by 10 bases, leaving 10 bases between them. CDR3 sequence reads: CASSGSTSYTF. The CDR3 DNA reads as TGTGCCAGCAGCGGTTCCACCTCCTACACCTTC.

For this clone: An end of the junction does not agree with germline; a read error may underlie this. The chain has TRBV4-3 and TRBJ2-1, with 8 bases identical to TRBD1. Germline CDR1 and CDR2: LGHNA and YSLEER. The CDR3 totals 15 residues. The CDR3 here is CASSPGTGAYNEQLF. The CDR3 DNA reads TGCGCCAGCAGTCCCGGGACAGGCGCCTACAATGAGCAGCTCTTC.

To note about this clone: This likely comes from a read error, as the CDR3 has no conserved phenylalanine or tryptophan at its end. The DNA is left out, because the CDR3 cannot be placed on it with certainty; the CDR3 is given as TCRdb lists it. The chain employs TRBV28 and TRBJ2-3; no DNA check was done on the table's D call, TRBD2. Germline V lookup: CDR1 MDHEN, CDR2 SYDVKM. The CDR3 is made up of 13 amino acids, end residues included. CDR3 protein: CASSSRPSGGLPL.

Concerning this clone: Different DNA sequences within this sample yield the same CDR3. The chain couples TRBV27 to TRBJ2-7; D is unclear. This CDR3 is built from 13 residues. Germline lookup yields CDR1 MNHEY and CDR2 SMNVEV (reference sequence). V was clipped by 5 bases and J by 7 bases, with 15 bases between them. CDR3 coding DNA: TGTGCCAGCAGTCTCCAGGACCGAAGGGAGCAGTACTTC. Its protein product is CASSLQDRREQYF.

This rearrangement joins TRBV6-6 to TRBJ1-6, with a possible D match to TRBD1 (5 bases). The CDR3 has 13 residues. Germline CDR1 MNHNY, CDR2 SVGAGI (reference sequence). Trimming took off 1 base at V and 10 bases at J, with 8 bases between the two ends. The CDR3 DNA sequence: TGTGCCAGCAGTTACTTGGGGGACTCACCCCTCCACTTT. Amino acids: CASSYLGDSPLHF.

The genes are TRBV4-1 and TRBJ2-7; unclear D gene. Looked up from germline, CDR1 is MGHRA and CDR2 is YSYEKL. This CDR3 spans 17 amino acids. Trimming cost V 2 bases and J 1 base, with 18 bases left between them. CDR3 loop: CASSQHPALDLSYEQYF. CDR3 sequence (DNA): TGCGCCAGCAGCCAACACCCCGCCCTGGACCTATCCTACGAGCAGTACTTC.

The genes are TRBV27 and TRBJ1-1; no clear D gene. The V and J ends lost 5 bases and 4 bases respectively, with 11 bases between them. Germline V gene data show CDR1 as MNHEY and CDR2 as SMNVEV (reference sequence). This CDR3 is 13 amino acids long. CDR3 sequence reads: CASSPQTSTEAFF. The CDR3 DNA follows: TGTGCCAGCAGTCCCCAAACCAGCACTGAAGCTTTCTTT.

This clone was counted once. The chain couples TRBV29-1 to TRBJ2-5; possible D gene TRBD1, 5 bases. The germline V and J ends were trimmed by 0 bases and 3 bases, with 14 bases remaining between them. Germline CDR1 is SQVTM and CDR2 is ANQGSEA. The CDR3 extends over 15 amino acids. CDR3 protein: CSVEDLQKQEETQYF. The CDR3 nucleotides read TGCAGCGTTGAAGATCTTCAAAAACAGGAAGAGACCCAGTACTTC.

CDR3 sequence reads: CASKYSASVESYGYTF. The CDR3 nucleotides read TGTGCCAGCAAGTACTCGGCCTCCGTCGAAAGCTATGGCTACACCTTC. The chain recombines TRBV2 with TRBJ1-2; no clear D gene. V shed 7 bases and J shed 4 bases, with 22 bases lying between them. The V gene's germline CDR1 is SNHLY and CDR2 FYNNEI. The CDR3 is 16 residues long.

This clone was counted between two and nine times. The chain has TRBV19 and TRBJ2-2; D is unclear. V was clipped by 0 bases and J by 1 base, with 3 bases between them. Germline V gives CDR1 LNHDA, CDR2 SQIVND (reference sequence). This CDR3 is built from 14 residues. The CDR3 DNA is TGTGCCAGTAGTATAGATGTGAACACCGGGGAGCTGTTTTTT. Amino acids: CASSIDVNTGELFF.

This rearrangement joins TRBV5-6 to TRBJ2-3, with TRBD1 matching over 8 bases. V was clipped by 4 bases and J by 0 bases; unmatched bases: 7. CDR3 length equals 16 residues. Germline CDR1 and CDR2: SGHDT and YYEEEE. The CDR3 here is CASSDRDRSSTDTQYF. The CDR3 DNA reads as TGTGCCAGCAGCGACCGGGACAGGAGCAGCACAGATACGCAGTATTTT.

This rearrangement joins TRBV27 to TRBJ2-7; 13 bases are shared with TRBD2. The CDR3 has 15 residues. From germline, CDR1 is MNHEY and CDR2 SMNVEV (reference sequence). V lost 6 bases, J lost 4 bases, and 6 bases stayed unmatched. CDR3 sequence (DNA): TGTGCCAGCAGCCTTACTAGCGGGAGGGGATACGAGCAGTACTTC. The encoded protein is CASSLTSGRGYEQYF.

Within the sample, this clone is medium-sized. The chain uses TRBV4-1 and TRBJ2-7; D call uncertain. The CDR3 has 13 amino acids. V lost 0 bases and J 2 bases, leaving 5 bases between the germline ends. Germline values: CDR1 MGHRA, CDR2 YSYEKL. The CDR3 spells CASSQDSTYEQYF. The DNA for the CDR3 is TGCGCCAGCAGCCAAGATAGTACCTACGAGCAGTACTTC.

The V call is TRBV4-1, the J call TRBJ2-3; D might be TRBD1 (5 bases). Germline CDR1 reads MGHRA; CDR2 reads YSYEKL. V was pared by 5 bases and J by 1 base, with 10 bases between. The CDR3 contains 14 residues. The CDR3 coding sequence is TGCGCCAGCAGCTCGACAGTTCGCACAGATACGCAGTATTTT. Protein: CASSSTVRTDTQYF.

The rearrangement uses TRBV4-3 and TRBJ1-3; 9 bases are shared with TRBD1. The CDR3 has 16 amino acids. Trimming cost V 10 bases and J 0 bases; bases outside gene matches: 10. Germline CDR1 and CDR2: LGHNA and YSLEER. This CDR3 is CATRRDRASSGNTIYF. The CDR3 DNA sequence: TGCGCCACTCGACGGGACAGGGCCTCCTCTGGAAACACCATATATTTT.

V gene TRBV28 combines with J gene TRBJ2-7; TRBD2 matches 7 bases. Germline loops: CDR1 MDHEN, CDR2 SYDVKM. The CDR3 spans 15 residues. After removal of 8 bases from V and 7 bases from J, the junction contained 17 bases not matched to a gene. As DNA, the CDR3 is TGTGCCAGCTCCCCTCTCGAGGCGGGAGTAGGGGAGCAGTACTTC. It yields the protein CASSPLEAGVGEQYF.

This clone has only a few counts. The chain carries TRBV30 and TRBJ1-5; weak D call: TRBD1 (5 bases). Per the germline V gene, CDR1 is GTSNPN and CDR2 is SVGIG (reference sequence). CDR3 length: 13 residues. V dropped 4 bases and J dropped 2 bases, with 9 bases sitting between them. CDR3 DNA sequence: TGTGCCTGGACATGGGGGGGCAATCAGCCCCAGCATTTT. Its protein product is CAWTWGGNQPQHF. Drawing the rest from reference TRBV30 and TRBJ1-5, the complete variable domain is SQTIHQWPATLVQPVGSPLSLECTVEGTSNPNLYWYRQAAGRGLQLLFYSVGIGQISSEVPQNLSASRPQDRQFILSSKKLLLSDSGFYLCAWTWGGNQPQHFGDGTRLSIL.

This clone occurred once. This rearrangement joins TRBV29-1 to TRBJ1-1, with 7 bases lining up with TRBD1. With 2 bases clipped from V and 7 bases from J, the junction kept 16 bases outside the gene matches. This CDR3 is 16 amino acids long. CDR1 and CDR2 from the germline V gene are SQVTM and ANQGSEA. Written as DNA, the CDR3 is TGCAGCGTTGAACGGTCCGACAGGGTACTTTACGGTGAAGCTTTCTTT. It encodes CSVERSDRVLYGEAFF.